Each of the 6 T cell receptor beta chains below was sequenced from the same sample in a study of blood T cell repertoires in COVID-19. Assay: immunoSEQ multiplex PCR; the TCRdb copy retains only in-frame clones and omits some. Of roughly 200,000 clones listed, roughly 85% were seen once; the top ten hold approximately 11%. Source material: peripheral blood. These receptor sequences come from a human donor with active or convalescent COVID-19. The donor label of this sample is uncertain.

The rearrangement links TRBV7-9 to TRBJ1-5; the match to TRBD1 covers 10 bases. CDR1 is SEHNR and CDR2 is FQNEAQ in the germline V gene (reference sequence). The trim removed 1 base at V and 6 bases at J, leaving 6 bases unmatched. This CDR3 region has 16 residues. CDR3 loop: CASSLGGDRGGQPQHF. The CDR3 DNA reads as TGTGCCAGCAGCTTAGGAGGGGACAGGGGTGGTCAGCCCCAGCATTTT.

J is TRBJ1-2 and V is TRBV4-1; TRBD1 is a possible D gene (6 bases). Germline CDR1 and CDR2: MGHRA and YSYEKL. This CDR3 contains 14 residues. Trimming removed 6 bases from V and 4 bases from J, with 15 bases in between. CDR3 coding DNA: TGCGCCAGCAGAACATCCGGGACACCCTATGGCTACACCTTC. Translated, it gives CASRTSGTPYGYTF.

The rearrangement joins TRBV3-1 (or the pseudogene TRBV3-2) to TRBJ1-1; TRBD1 might be the D (5 bases). The CDR3 has 14 amino acids. Trimming shortened V by 6 bases and J by 5 bases, and 16 bases separated the two germline ends. The germline gives CDR1 LGHDT, CDR2 YNNKEL (reference sequence). For the CDR3, the DNA is TGTGCCAGCAGGGCAAGGGTGGGGCGAACTGAAGCTTTCTTT. It specifies CASRARVGRTEAFF.

The V call is TRBV3-1 (or the pseudogene TRBV3-2), the J call TRBJ2-7; D is uncertain. Germline V CDR1 and CDR2: LGHDT, YNNKEL (reference sequence). Trimming took 1 base from V and 6 from J, leaving 7 bases between them. This CDR3 comprises 12 residues. In DNA, the CDR3 is TGTGCCAGCAGCCAAGGAGGCGGCGAGCAGTACTTC. This sequence encodes CASSQGGGEQYF.

The chain combines TRBV6-5 with TRBJ1-1; D possibly corresponds to TRBD1 (6 bases). The CDR3 contains 15 residues. Trimming stripped 0 bases from V and 2 bases from J, with 10 bases between. Germline values: CDR1 MNHEY, CDR2 SVGAGI. CDR3 loop: CASSYSRGGNTEAFF. CDR3 DNA sequence: TGTGCCAGCAGTTACTCGAGGGGGGGAAACACTGAAGCTTTCTTT.

The CDR3 nucleotides are TGTGCCTGGAGTGTAAACCTAGCGGGAGTTGACCAAGAGACCCAGTACTTC. Residues: CAWSVNLAGVDQETQYF. J is TRBJ2-5 and V is TRBV30; 10 bases map to TRBD2. Germline CDR1 reads GTSNPN; CDR2 reads SVGIG (reference sequence). Unmatched junction bases numbered 7, after V lost 0 bases and J lost 0 bases. The CDR3 consists of 17 residues. Based on the CDR3 plus reference TRBV30 and TRBJ2-5, the full variable domain is SQTIHQWPATLVQPVGSPLSLECTVEGTSNPNLYWYRQAAGRGLQLLFYSVGIGQISSEVPQNLSASRPQDRQFILSSKKLLLSDSGFYLCAWSVNLAGVDQETQYFGPGTRLLVL.